A single sample gave rise to the 15 T cell receptor beta chains below, sequenced in a study of T cells expressing NK-cell markers. One entry per CDR3 protein, without DNA, is what TCRdb gives after re-calling the 5' RACE reads. This sample lists approximately 420,000 distinct CDR3 sequences; its ten largest clones have roughly 10%. The specimen was blood T cells: a sorted CD56 or NKG2C T cell subset, CD4+ or CD8+ T cells, or bulk PBMC T cells (not recorded which). These receptors all come from a woman aged 45-65 years in good health.

This sequence joins TRBV7-2 and TRBJ2-5; TCRdb's D call, TRBD1, is unchecked because there is no DNA. This CDR3 contains 18 residues. Germline V CDR1 and CDR2: SGHTA, FQGNSA. The CDR3 region is CASSLGYRGQGQQETQYF.

This chain joins TRBV10-3 and TRBJ2-6. Germline CDR1 is ENHRY and CDR2 is SYGVKD. The CDR3 sequence is 16 residues long. CDR3 loop: CAISEPGTSGANVLTF.

CDR3 sequence: CASGIGPQETQYF. J is TRBJ2-5 and V is TRBV7-3. This CDR3 has 13 amino acids. From germline, CDR1 is SGHTA and CDR2 FQGTGA. Full variable domain (remainder filled in from reference TRBV7-3 and TRBJ2-5): GAGVSQTPSNKVTEKGKYVELRCDPISGHTALYWYRQSLGQGPEFLIYFQGTGAADDSGLPNDRFFAVRPEGSVSTLKIQRTERGDSAVYLCASGIGPQETQYFGPGTRLLVL.

V usage is TRBV2 and J usage is TRBJ2-5; absent DNA, TCRdb's TRBD1 call cannot be checked. Germline CDR1 SNHLY, CDR2 FYNNEI. The CDR3 is made up of 15 amino acids. The CDR3 loop is CASSEGQGIGETQYF.

The V and J genes are TRBV25-1 and TRBJ2-1; no DNA is available, so the TRBD2 call from TCRdb remains unchecked. Germline V gene data show CDR1 as MGHDK and CDR2 as SYGVNS. This CDR3 is 15 amino acids long. CDR3 amino acids: CASSEAGAERNEQFF.

The rearrangement links TRBV20-1 to TRBJ2-1; with no DNA, the TCRdb D assignment of TRBD1 cannot be verified. The CDR3 is made up of 17 amino acids. CDR1 and CDR2 from the germline V gene are DFQATT and SNEGSKA (reference sequence). CDR3 sequence reads: CSAREGPGTGSYNEQFF.

V gene TRBV27 combines with J gene TRBJ1-5; the D gene TCRdb calls, TRBD1, cannot be checked with no DNA. Germline assignment: CDR1 MNHEY and CDR2 SMNVEV (reference sequence). This CDR3 contains 14 residues. The CDR3 here is CASSLTLANQPQHF.

This chain joins TRBV27 and TRBJ2-1. This CDR3 has 13 residues. Germline CDR1 and CDR2: MNHEY and SMNVEV (reference sequence). This CDR3 reads CASSLPGVGSQFF.

This rearrangement joins TRBV5-1 to TRBJ1-2; absent DNA, TCRdb's TRBD1 call cannot be checked. The CDR3 extends over 16 amino acids. CDR1 SGHRS and CDR2 YFSETQ come from the germline V gene. The CDR3 loop reads CASSPRWDGANYGYTF.

This chain joins TRBV29-1 and TRBJ2-2. The length of the CDR3 is 13 residues. Germline assignment: CDR1 SQVTM and CDR2 ANQGSEA. CDR3 residues: CSPRHSNTGELFF.

The rearrangement joins TRBV20-1 to TRBJ2-2; TCRdb's D call, TRBD2, is unchecked because there is no DNA. The CDR3 contains 14 residues. The germline CDR1 and CDR2 sequences are DFQATT and SNEGSKA (reference sequence). The CDR3: CSAVKAGNTGELFF.

The chain links TRBV3-1 to TRBJ2-3; the TCRdb D gene call, TRBD1, has no DNA to confirm it. Germline values: CDR1 LGHDT, CDR2 YNNKEL (reference sequence). The length of the CDR3 is 13 residues. The CDR3 spells CASSQDSGDTQYF.

The chain carries TRBV6-5 and TRBJ2-1; TCRdb's D gene call, TRBD2, goes unchecked for lack of DNA. The germline gives CDR1 MNHEY, CDR2 SVGAGI. This CDR3 spans 16 amino acids. The CDR3 reads CASSFMASGRSLEQFF.

The chain employs TRBV7-6 and TRBJ2-5; the D call of TRBD2 rests on TCRdb alone, since no DNA is present to check it. The germline V gene encodes CDR1 SGHVS and CDR2 FNYEAQ. The CDR3 is 15 residues long. CDR3 residues: CASSLGGLGLETQYF.

The CDR3: CASSQVPSGADNEQFF. The V gene is TRBV4-1, the J gene TRBJ2-1; TCRdb names TRBD2, which stays unverified in the absence of DNA. Germline CDR1 is MGHRA and CDR2 is YSYEKL. This CDR3 has 16 residues.